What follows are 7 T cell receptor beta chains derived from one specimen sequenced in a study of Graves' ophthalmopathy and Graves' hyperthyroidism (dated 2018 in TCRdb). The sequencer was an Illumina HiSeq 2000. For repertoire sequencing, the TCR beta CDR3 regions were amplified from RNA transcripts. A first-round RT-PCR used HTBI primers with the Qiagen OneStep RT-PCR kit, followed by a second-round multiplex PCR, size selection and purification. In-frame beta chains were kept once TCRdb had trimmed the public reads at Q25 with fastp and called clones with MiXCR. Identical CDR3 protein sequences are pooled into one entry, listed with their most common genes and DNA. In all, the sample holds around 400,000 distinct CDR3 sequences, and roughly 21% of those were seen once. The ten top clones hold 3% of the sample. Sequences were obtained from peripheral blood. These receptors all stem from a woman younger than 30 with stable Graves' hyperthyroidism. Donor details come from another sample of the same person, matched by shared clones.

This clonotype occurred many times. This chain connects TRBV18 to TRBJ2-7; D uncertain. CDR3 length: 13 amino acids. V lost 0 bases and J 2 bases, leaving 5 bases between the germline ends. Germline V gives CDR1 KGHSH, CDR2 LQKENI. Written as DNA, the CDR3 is TGTGCCAGCTCACCACCTGGGACCTACGAGCAGTACTTC. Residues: CASSPPGTYEQYF.

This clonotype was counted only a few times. This chain's CDR3 is CASSHELAEETQYF. The CDR3 region has the DNA TGTGCCAGCAGCCACGAGCTAGCGGAAGAGACCCAGTACTTC. The chain is built from TRBV7-8 and TRBJ2-5, with 7 nucleotides matching TRBD2. The J segment lost 3 bases and the V segment lost 5 bases, leaving 6 bases of the junction unmatched. The CDR3 length is 14 residues. CDR1 is SGHVS, CDR2 FQNEAQ, per germline.

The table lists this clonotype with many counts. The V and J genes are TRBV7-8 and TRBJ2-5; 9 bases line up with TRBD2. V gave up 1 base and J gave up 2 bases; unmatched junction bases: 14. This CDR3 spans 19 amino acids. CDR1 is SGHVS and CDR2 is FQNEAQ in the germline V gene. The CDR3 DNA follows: TGTGCCAGCAGCTTAGATGATAGCGGGAGTCGAAGGGCACAAGAGACCCAGTACTTC. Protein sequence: CASSLDDSGSRRAQETQYF. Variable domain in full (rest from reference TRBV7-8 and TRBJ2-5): GAGVSQSPRYKVAKRGQDVALRCDPISGHVSLFWYQQALGQGPEFLTYFQNEAQLDKSGLPSDRFFAERPEGSVSTLKIQRTQQEDSAVYLCASSLDDSGSRRAQETQYFGPGTRLLVL.

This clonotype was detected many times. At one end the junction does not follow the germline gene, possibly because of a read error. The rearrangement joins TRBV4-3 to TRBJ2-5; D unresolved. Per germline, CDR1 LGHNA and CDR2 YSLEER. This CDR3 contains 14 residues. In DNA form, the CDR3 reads TGTGCCAGCAGCTTAGGTCTTGTAGGCGAGACCCAGTACTTC. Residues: CASSLGLVGETQYF.

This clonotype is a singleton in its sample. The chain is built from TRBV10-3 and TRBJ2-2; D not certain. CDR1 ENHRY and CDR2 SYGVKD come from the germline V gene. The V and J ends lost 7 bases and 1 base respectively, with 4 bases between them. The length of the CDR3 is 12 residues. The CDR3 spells CAIKGNTGELFF. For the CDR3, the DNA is TGTGCCATCAAAGGGAACACCGGGGAGCTGTTTTTT.

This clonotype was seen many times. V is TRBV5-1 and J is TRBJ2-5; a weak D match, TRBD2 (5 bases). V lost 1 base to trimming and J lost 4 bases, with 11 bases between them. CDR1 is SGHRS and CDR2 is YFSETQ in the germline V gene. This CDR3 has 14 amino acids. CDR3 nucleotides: TGCGCCAGCAGCTTGCGGAGGATGTTAGAGACCCAGTACTTC. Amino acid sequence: CASSLRRMLETQYF.

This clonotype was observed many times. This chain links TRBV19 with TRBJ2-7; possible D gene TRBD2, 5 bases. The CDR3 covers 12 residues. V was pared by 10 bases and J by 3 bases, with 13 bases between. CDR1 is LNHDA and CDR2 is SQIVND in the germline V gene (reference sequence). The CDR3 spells CATTAGGYEQYF. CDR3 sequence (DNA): TGTGCCACTACCGCGGGTGGCTACGAGCAGTACTTC.